This TCR beta chain was identified during a study of graft-versus-host responses after intestinal transplantation. Whole-study context: Anti-thymocyte globulin was used for induction in all recipients, who then took tacrolimus and steroids for about three years.

The table came from immunoSEQ multiplex PCR; TCRdb's copy has only in-frame clones and leaves some out. The sample yields tens of thousands of clones, roughly 93% seen once. With respect to this clone: Antigen specificity is unknown.

With 3 bases removed from V and 7 bases from J, the gap between germline ends came to 16 bases. There are 16 residues in the CDR3. The germline V gene encodes CDR1 LNHDA and CDR2 SQIVND (reference sequence). The TCR sequence derives from a human donor who was the organ donor for an intestinal transplant. The sequencing here drew on unstimulated CD8+ T cells sorted from spleen or lymph node cells, taken before transplant. This chain joins TRBV19 and TRBJ1-6; D possibly corresponds to TRBD1 (6 bases). The CDR3 protein is CASSITWTDPNSPLHF. The CDR3 region has the DNA TGTGCCAGTAGTATCACCTGGACAGATCCGAATTCACCCCTCCACTTT.